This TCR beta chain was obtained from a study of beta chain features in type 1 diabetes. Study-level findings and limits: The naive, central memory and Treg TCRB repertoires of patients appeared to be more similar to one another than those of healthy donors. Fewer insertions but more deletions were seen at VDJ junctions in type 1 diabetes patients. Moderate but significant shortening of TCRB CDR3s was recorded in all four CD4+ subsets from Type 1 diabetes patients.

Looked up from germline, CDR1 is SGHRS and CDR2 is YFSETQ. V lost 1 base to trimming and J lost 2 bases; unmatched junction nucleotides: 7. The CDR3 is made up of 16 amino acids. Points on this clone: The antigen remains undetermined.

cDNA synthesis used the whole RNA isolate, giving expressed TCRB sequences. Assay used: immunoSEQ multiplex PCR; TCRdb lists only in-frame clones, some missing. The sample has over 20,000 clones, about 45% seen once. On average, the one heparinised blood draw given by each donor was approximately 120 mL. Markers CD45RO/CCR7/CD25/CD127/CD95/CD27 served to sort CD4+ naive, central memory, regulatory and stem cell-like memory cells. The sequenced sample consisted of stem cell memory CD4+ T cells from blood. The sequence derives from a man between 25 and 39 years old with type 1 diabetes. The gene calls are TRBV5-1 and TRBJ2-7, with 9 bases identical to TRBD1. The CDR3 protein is CASSLTGGAFTYEQYF. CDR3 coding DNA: TGCGCCAGCAGCTTGACAGGGGGCGCGTTTACCTACGAGCAGTACTTC.